A single sample is the source of the 22 T cell receptor beta chains below, sequenced in a study of blood T cell repertoires in COVID-19. Clones were sequenced by immunoSEQ multiplex PCR, and TCRdb holds only the in-frame ones, with some missing. The sample yields about 280,000 clones, about 91% seen once. Sequencing was done on a sample of PBMCs or T cells enriched from blood (not recorded which). These receptors were obtained from a man aged 35 to 55 who had been exposed to COVID-19.

The V call is TRBV6-5, the J call TRBJ2-7, with D possibly being TRBD1 (5 bases). Germline V CDR1 and CDR2: MNHEY, SVGAGI. The ends were cut back, 3 bases at V and 7 bases at J, with 7 bases in the middle. CDR3 length equals 11 residues. The CDR3 DNA reads as TGTGCCAGCAGTTATAAGGGGGAGCAGTACTTC. Amino acids: CASSYKGEQYF.

This clone occurred once. This sequence joins TRBV28 and TRBJ2-7; D is unresolved. V dropped 4 bases and J dropped 3 bases, with 16 bases sitting between them. Germline V lookup: CDR1 MDHEN, CDR2 SYDVKM. The CDR3 is made up of 15 amino acids. CDR3 amino acids: CASSSLSKVSYEQYF. The CDR3 DNA follows: TGTGCCAGCAGTTCGCTTTCCAAAGTCAGCTACGAGCAGTACTTC. Using reference TRBV28 and TRBJ2-7 for the parts outside the CDR3, the full variable domain is DVKVTQSSRYLVKRTGEKVFLECVQDMDHENMFWYRQDPGLGLRLIYFSYDVKMKEKGDIPEGYSVSREKKERFSLILESASTNQTSMYLCASSSLSKVSYEQYFGPGTRLTVT.

This clone was observed a few times. The V call is TRBV7-2, the J call TRBJ2-7; TRBD2 matches 9 bases. Looked up from germline, CDR1 is SGHTA and CDR2 is FQGNSA. The CDR3 is 15 amino acids. The ends lost 6 bases at V and 5 bases at J; junction bases unmatched: 11. CDR3 bases: TGTGCCAGCAGTCACGCGCTAGCGGGACACAACGAGCAGTACTTC. Its protein product is CASSHALAGHNEQYF. Variable domain in full (rest from reference TRBV7-2 and TRBJ2-7): GAGVSQSPSNKVTEKGKDVELRCDPISGHTALYWYRQSLGQGLEFLIYFQGNSAPDKSGLPSDRFSAERTGGSVSTLTIQRTQQEDSAVYLCASSHALAGHNEQYFGPGTRLTVT.

This clone was detected a few times. The gene calls are TRBV19 and TRBJ2-1; TRBD2 matches 7 bases. CDR1 and CDR2 (germline): LNHDA, SQIVND (reference sequence). This CDR3 contains 14 residues. The trim removed 7 bases at V and 4 bases at J, leaving 7 bases unmatched. The DNA of the CDR3 is TGTGCCAGTAACCAACTAGCGCAATACAATGAGCAGTTCTTC. This gives the protein CASNQLAQYNEQFF. Full variable domain (remainder filled in from reference TRBV19 and TRBJ2-1): DGGITQSPKYLFRKEGQNVTLSCEQNLNHDAMYWYRQDPGQGLRLIYYSQIVNDFQKGDIAEGYSVSREKKESFPLTVTSAQKNPTAFYLCASNQLAQYNEQFFGPGTRLTVL.

The chain is built from TRBV24-1 and TRBJ1-2; 9 bases are shared with TRBD1. The V and J ends lost 4 bases and 8 bases, in that order; junction bases with no gene match: 7. In germline, CDR1 is KGHDR, CDR2 SFDVKD. CDR3 length: 14 amino acids. The CDR3 sequence is CATSDTGTGLGYTF. Here the CDR3 DNA reads TGTGCCACCAGTGACACCGGGACAGGGCTAGGCTACACCTTC.

The chain combines TRBV28 with TRBJ2-1; TRBD2 agrees at 8 bases. There are 13 residues in the CDR3. V dropped 4 bases and J dropped 12; count of bases not matched to a gene: 8. The germline CDR1 and CDR2 sequences are MDHEN and SYDVKM. CDR3 nucleotide sequence: TGTGCCAGCAGTTCATTAGCGGGGACTGGGCAGTTCTTC. Translation gives CASSSLAGTGQFF.

The CDR3 sequence: CASKGSGNTIYF. The CDR3 DNA reads TGTGCCAGTAAGGGGTCTGGAAACACCATATATTTT. This chain connects TRBV7-6 to TRBJ1-3; a possible D gene is TRBD1 (5 bases). CDR1 SGHVS and CDR2 FNYEAQ come from the germline V gene. The CDR3 totals 12 residues. V gave up 9 bases and J gave up 1 base, with 7 bases separating them.

The chain joins TRBV11-2 to TRBJ1-4; D is possibly TRBD1 (6 bases). Per germline, CDR1 SGHAT and CDR2 FQNNGV. The CDR3 is 17 residues long. Trimming took off 3 bases at V and 2 bases at J, with 16 bases between the two ends. Here the CDR3 reads CASSLFRGADTNEKLFF. CDR3 DNA sequence: TGTGCCAGCAGCTTGTTCAGGGGCGCCGATACTAATGAAAAACTGTTTTTT.

V gene TRBV28 combines with J gene TRBJ2-1; the match to TRBD2 covers 13 bases. V shed 4 bases, J shed 1 base, and the junction held 4 bases outside the gene matches. Germline CDR1 reads MDHEN; CDR2 reads SYDVKM. The CDR3 totals 17 residues. The CDR3 DNA reads TGTGCCAGCAGTTCGGGGACTAGCGGGGATTCCTACAATGAGCAGTTCTTC. Protein product: CASSSGTSGDSYNEQFF. The entire variable domain, with the rest obtained from reference TRBV28 and TRBJ2-1, is as follows: DVKVTQSSRYLVKRTGEKVFLECVQDMDHENMFWYRQDPGLGLRLIYFSYDVKMKEKGDIPEGYSVSREKKERFSLILESASTNQTSMYLCASSSGTSGDSYNEQFFGPGTRLTVL.

The V and J genes are TRBV24-1 and TRBJ2-2; 9 bases agree with TRBD2. V trimming: 5 bases; J trimming: 5 bases; junction bases outside the gene matches: 5. This CDR3 comprises 15 residues. Germline-derived CDR1 and CDR2 are KGHDR and SFDVKD. The CDR3 region has the DNA TGTGCCACCAGTGGCGGAGCGGGAGGAACCGGGGAGCTGTTTTTT. This encodes CATSGGAGGTGELFF.

The V gene is TRBV7-9, the J gene TRBJ2-1, with 8 bases fitting TRBD2. With V trimmed by 5 bases and J by 2 bases, 5 bases remained unmatched. This CDR3 is built from 15 residues. Germline V gene sequence: CDR1 SEHNR, CDR2 FQNEAQ (reference sequence). DNA for the CDR3: TGTGCCAGCAGCGCAAGCGGGAGCACCTACAATGAGCAGTTCTTC. It translates to CASSASGSTYNEQFF.

The gene calls are TRBV28 and TRBJ1-3; no clear D. Germline values: CDR1 MDHEN, CDR2 SYDVKM. Trimming removed 1 base at V and 0 bases at J, with 10 bases between. This CDR3 has 16 residues. The CDR3 here is CASSLSPVNSGNTIYF. The CDR3 bases are TGTGCCAGCAGTTTATCCCCAGTAAACTCTGGAAACACCATATATTTT.

The chain carries TRBV18 and TRBJ2-1; 13 bases map to TRBD2. CDR1 KGHSH and CDR2 LQKENI come from the germline V gene. This CDR3 has 15 amino acids. Unmatched junction bases numbered 5, after V lost 4 bases and J lost 8 bases. The CDR3: CASSRTSGSRYEQFF. The CDR3 DNA reads TGTGCCAGCTCACGGACTAGCGGGAGTCGGTATGAGCAGTTCTTC.

The rearrangement links TRBV4-3 to TRBJ2-2; D is possibly TRBD1 (6 bases). Trimming left V 0 bases short and J 1 base short, with 12 bases between. The germline gives CDR1 LGHNA, CDR2 YSLEER. The CDR3 contains 17 residues. The CDR3 nucleotides read TGCGCCAGCAGCCAAGAATTAGGGGGACGGAACACCGGGGAGCTGTTTTTT. Translation: CASSQELGGRNTGELFF.

This chain links TRBV3-1 (or the pseudogene TRBV3-2) with TRBJ2-3; no definite D call. The germline V gene encodes CDR1 LGHDT and CDR2 YNNKEL (reference sequence). Trimming removed 0 bases from V and 11 bases from J, with 9 bases in between. CDR3 length: 12 residues. The CDR3 here is CASSQDERKQYF. CDR3 coding DNA: TGTGCCAGCAGCCAAGACGAGAGAAAGCAGTATTTT.

V is TRBV4-3 and J is TRBJ1-1, with 7 bases aligning to TRBD1. The CDR3 covers 15 residues. The junction had 6 bases not matched to a gene; V was cut back by 4 bases and J by 1 base. CDR1 LGHNA and CDR2 YSLEER come from the germline V gene. The CDR3 region is CASSPRTGQNTEAFF. The CDR3 nucleotides read TGCGCCAGCAGCCCACGGACAGGCCAGAACACTGAAGCTTTCTTT.

The V call is TRBV29-1, the J call TRBJ2-7, with 12 bases matching TRBD2. V was pared by 4 bases and J by 4 bases, with 11 bases of the junction left unmatched. Germline CDR1 reads SQVTM; CDR2 reads ANQGSEA. The CDR3 length is 16 residues. The CDR3 DNA reads as TGCAGCGTTGTCTTGGTGACTAGCGGGAGCAGGTACGAGCAGTACTTC. Translated: CSVVLVTSGSRYEQYF.

The rearrangement links TRBV2 to TRBJ1-2, with TRBD1 matching over 7 bases. CDR1 and CDR2 (germline): SNHLY, FYNNEI. The V and J ends lost 8 bases and 6 bases, in that order; junction bases with no gene match: 15. The CDR3 has 15 residues. In DNA, the CDR3 is TGTGCCAGCCTGAGGAGAGGGGGCTCGTTTAATGGCTACACCTTC. This sequence encodes CASLRRGGSFNGYTF.

In its sample, this clone was seen a few times. The chain combines TRBV11-2 with TRBJ2-7; D remains unclear. Germline V gives CDR1 SGHAT, CDR2 FQNNGV. V lost 0 bases and J 4 bases, leaving 4 bases between the germline ends. The CDR3 loop spans 12 amino acids. The CDR3 nucleotides read TGTGCCAGCAGCTTAGATCGGTACGAGCAGTACTTC. Translating gives CASSLDRYEQYF. Full variable domain (rest looked up from reference TRBV11-2 and TRBJ2-7): EAGVAQSPRYKIIEKRQSVAFWCNPISGHATLYWYQQILGQGPKLLIQFQNNGVVDDSQLPKDRFSAERLKGVDSTLKIQPAKLEDSAVYLCASSLDRYEQYFGPGTRLTVT.

The chain carries TRBV2 and TRBJ2-7, with D perhaps matching TRBD2 (6 bases). Germline lookup yields CDR1 SNHLY and CDR2 FYNNEI. V was pared by 8 bases and J by 0 bases, with 17 bases between. CDR3 length: 15 amino acids. In DNA form, the CDR3 reads TGTGCCAGCTCTCGGACTACCACCCTCTCCTACGAGCAGTACTTC. Its protein product is CASSRTTTLSYEQYF.

The gene calls are TRBV6-5 and TRBJ1-6; 7 positions match TRBD1. J was trimmed by 9 bases and V by 4 bases; bases with no gene match: 9. There are 15 residues in the CDR3. The germline CDR1 and CDR2 sequences are MNHEY and SVGAGI. CDR3 bases: TGTGCCAGCAGTTTGAATAGGGGGCTAGGTTCACCCCTCCACTTT. Its translation is CASSLNRGLGSPLHF.

The rearrangement links TRBV24-1 to TRBJ1-2; 8 bases are shared with TRBD1. Germline V gene data show CDR1 as KGHDR and CDR2 as SFDVKD. The trim removed 3 bases at V and 5 bases at J, leaving 4 bases unmatched. This CDR3 region has 14 residues. This CDR3 is CATSDPGQAYGYTF. The CDR3 DNA follows: TGTGCCACCAGTGATCCGGGACAGGCATATGGCTACACCTTC.